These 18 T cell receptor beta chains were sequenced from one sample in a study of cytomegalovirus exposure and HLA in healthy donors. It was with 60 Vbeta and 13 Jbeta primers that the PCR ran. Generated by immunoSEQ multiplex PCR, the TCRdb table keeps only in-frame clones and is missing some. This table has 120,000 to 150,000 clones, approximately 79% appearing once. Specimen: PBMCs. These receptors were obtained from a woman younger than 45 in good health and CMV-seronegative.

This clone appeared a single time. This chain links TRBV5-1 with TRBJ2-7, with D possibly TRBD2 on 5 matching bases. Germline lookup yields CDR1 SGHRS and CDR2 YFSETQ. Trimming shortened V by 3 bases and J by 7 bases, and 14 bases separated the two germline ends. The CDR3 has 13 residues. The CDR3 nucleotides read TGCGCCAGCAGCTCAAATCGGGGTCAGGAGCAGTACTTC. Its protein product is CASSSNRGQEQYF. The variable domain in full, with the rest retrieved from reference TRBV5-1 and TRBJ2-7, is KAGVTQTPRYLIKTRGQQVTLSCSPISGHRSVSWYQQTPGQGLQFLFEYFSETQRNKGNFPGRFSGRQFSNSRSEMNVSTLELGDSALYLCASSSNRGQEQYFGPGTRLTVT.

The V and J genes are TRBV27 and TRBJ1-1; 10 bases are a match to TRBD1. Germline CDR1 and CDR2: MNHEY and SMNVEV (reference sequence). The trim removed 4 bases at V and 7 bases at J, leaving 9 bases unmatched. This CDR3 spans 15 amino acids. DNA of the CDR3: TGTGCCAGCAGTTCCCGGGGGGGGACAGGGGTTGAAGCTTTCTTT. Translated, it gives CASSSRGGTGVEAFF.

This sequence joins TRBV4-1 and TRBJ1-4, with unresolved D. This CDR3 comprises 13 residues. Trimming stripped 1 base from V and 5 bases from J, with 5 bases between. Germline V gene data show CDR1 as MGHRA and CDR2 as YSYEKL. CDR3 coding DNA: TGCGCCAGCAGCCAAGGGGCCAATGAAAAACTGTTTTTT. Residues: CASSQGANEKLFF.

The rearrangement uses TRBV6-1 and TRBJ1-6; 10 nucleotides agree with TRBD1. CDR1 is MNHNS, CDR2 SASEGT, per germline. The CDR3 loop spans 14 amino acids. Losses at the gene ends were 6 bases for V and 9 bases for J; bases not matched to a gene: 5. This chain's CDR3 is CASRVRDRGSPLHF. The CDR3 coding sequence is TGTGCCAGCAGAGTCCGGGACAGGGGTTCACCCCTCCACTTT.

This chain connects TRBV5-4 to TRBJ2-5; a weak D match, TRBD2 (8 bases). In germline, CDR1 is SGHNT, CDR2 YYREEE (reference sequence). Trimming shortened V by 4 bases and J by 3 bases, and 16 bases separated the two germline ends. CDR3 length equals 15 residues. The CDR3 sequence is CASSPGGGAKETQYF. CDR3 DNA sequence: TGTGCCAGCAGCCCGGGAGGGGGCGCGAAAGAGACCCAGTACTTC.

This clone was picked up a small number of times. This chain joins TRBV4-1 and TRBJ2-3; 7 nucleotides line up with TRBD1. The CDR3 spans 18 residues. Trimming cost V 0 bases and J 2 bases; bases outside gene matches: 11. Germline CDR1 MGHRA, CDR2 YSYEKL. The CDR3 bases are TGCGCCAGCAGCCAAGAGAAAAGACAGGGTAGCTTCACAGATACGCAGTATTTT. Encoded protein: CASSQEKRQGSFTDTQYF.

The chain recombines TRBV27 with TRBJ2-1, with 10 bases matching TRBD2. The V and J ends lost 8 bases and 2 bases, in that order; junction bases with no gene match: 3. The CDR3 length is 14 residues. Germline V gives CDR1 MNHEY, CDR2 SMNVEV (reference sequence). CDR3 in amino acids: CASATSGTYNEQFF. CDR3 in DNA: TGTGCCAGCGCCACTAGCGGGACCTACAATGAGCAGTTCTTC.

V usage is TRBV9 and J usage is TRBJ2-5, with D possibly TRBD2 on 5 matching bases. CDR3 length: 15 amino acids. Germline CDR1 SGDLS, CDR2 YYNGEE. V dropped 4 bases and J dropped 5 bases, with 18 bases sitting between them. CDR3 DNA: TGTGCCAGCAGCCCCGGACTCTTTACGCGGGAGACCCAGTACTTC. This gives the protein CASSPGLFTRETQYF.

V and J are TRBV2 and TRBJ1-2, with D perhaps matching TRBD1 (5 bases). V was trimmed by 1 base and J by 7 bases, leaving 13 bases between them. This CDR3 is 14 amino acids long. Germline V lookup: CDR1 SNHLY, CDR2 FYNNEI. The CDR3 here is CASSEEGQGPGYTF. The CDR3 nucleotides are TGTGCCAGCAGTGAAGAAGGGCAGGGTCCTGGCTACACCTTC.

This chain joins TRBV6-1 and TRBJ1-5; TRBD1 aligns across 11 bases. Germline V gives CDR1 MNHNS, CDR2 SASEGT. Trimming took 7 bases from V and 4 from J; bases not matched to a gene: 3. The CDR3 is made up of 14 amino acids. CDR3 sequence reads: CASKGTGGNQPQHF. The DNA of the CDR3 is TGTGCCAGCAAGGGGACAGGGGGGAATCAGCCCCAGCATTTT.

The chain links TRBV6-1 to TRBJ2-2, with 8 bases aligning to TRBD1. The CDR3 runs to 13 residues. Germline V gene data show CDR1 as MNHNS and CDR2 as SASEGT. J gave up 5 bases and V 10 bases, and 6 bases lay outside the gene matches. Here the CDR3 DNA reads TGTGCCAACCGACAGGGGAGGACCGGGGAGCTGTTTTTT. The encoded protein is CANRQGRTGELFF.

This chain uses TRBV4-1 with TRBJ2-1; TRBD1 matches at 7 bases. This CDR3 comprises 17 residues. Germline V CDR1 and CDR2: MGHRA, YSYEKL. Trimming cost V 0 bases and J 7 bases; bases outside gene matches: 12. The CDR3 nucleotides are TGCGCCAGCAGCCAAGATCAAGGGGACAGTTTCGTGAATGAGCAGTTCTTC. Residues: CASSQDQGDSFVNEQFF.

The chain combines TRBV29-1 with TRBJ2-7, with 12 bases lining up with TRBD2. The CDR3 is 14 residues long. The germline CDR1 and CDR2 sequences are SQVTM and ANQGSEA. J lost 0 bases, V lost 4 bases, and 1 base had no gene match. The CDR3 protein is CSVASGGVSYEQYF. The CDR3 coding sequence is TGCAGCGTTGCTAGCGGGGGGGTCTCCTACGAGCAGTACTTC.

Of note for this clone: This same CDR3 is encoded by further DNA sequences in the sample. The CDR3: CASSYGGGYNEQFF. CDR3 DNA: TGTGCCAGCAGTTACGGGGGGGGGTACAATGAGCAGTTCTTC. The chain couples TRBV6-5 to TRBJ2-1, with 7 bases identical to TRBD2. Germline CDR1 MNHEY, CDR2 SVGAGI. V lost 2 bases and J lost 4; bases outside the gene matches: 2. The CDR3 covers 14 residues.

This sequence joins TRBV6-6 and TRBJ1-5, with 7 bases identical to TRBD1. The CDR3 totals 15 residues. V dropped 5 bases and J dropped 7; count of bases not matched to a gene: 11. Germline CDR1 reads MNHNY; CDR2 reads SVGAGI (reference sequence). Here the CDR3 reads CASSTTGRLTQPQHF. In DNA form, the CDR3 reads TGTGCCAGCAGTACGACAGGGAGGCTGACCCAGCCCCAGCATTTT.

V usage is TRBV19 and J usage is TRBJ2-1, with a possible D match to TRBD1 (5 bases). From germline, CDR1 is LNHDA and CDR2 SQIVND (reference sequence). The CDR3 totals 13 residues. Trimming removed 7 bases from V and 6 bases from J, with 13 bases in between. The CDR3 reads CASTWTMGNEQFF. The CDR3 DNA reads TGTGCCAGTACCTGGACAATGGGCAATGAGCAGTTCTTC.

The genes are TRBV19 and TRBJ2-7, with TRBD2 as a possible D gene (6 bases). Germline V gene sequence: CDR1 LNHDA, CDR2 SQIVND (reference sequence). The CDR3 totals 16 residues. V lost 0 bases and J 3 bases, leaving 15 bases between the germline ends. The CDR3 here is CASSIEGEGGFYEQYF. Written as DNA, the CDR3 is TGTGCCAGTAGTATAGAGGGTGAAGGAGGGTTCTACGAGCAGTACTTC.

This CDR3 reads CASSLFGTGTQPQHF. The CDR3 DNA reads as TGTGCCAGCAGTTTATTCGGGACAGGGACCCAGCCCCAGCATTTT. This chain connects TRBV27 to TRBJ1-5, with 9 bases matching TRBD1. Trimming at V came to 1 base and at J to 7 bases, leaving 5 bases not matched to a gene. This CDR3 has 15 amino acids. Germline V CDR1 and CDR2: MNHEY, SMNVEV (reference sequence).